This T cell receptor (beta chain) is drawn from a study of PD-1 blockade in classical Hodgkin lymphoma. In every patient, relapse followed autologous stem cell transplantation, while exposure to brentuximab vedotin differed. The table came from immunoSEQ multiplex PCR; TCRdb's copy has only in-frame clones and leaves some out. Of about 58,000 clones listed, under 95% are singletons. The germline V gene encodes CDR1 SGHTA and CDR2 FQGNSA. The CDR3 loop spans 12 amino acids. Trimming removed 1 base at V and 2 bases at J, with 0 bases between. The sequence was collected from a human donor with classical Hodgkin lymphoma. The V call is TRBV7-2, the J call TRBJ1-5; D gene ambiguous. The source material was peripheral blood mononuclear cells (PBMCs), sampled before the second cycle of nivolumab. CDR3 residues: CASSLGNQPQHF. DNA for the CDR3: TGTGCCAGCAGCTTAGGCAATCAGCCCCAGCATTTT.